The clone carrying this TCR beta chain has a single count. The data stem from a study of response to subunit inactivated influenza vaccine. TCRdb used MiXCR to reprocess the RT-PCR reads, holding one entry per CDR3 protein. The sample comprises around 850,000 distinct CDR3 sequences, 18% of which are singletons, and 11% rests with the top ten. This sequence was found in a man in his fifties who received an inactivated influenza vaccine. Here the sequenced sample was PBMCs from blood, taken more than 4 days after vaccination.

This CDR3 reads CASSSAKSEGIQYF. DNA for the CDR3: TGCGCCAGCAGCTCAGCAAAATCCGAGGGCATTCAGTACTTC. This chain links TRBV5-1 with TRBJ2-4, with D tentatively TRBD2 (5 bases). Germline V lookup: CDR1 SGHRS, CDR2 YFSETQ. Deletions cut 3 bases from V and 9 bases from J, with 16 bases between. This CDR3 is 14 amino acids long.